Each of the 2 T cell receptor beta chains below was sequenced from the same sample in a study of shared clonotypes between healthy human individuals. CD45RO-negative, CCR7-selected cells formed the naive CD8 fraction, which excluded terminally differentiated effector memory CD45RA+ cells. The method was immunoSEQ multiplex PCR; TCRdb's version includes in-frame clones alone and lacks a portion of them. This table holds more than 550,000 clones, about 92% found once. Material for sequencing was naive CD8+ T cells sorted from blood. The receptors stem from a man aged 25-45 years in good health.

Of note for this clone: Other DNA sequences in the sample encode the same CDR3. V is TRBV5-1 and J is TRBJ2-1; D is tentatively TRBD1 or TRBD2 (6 bases each). The V gene lost 0 bases and the J gene lost 3 bases, with 10 bases spanning the gap. The CDR3 extends over 15 amino acids. Germline V lookup: CDR1 SGHRS, CDR2 YFSETQ. The DNA of the CDR3 is TGCGCCAGCAGCTTGGCGGGGGCTGGCTACAATGAGCAGTTCTTC. Protein sequence: CASSLAGAGYNEQFF.

The rearrangement links TRBV7-9 to TRBJ1-2; possible D gene TRBD1, 5 bases. The CDR3 loop spans 15 amino acids. Germline-derived CDR1 and CDR2 are SEHNR and FQNEAQ (reference sequence). V lost 7 bases and J lost 5, with 20 bases in between. The CDR3 DNA sequence: TGTGCCAGCACCAGCACGGGGGGATGGGCGTATGGCTACACCTTC. This encodes CASTSTGGWAYGYTF.